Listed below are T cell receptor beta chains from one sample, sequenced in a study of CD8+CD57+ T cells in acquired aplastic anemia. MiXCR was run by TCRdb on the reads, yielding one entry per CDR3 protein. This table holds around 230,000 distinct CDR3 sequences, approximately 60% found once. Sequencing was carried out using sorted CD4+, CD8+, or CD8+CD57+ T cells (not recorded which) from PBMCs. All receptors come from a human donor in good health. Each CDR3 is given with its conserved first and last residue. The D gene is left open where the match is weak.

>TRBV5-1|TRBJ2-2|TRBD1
CASSSPRDRRTGELFF
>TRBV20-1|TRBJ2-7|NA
CSARDPKGKYEQYF
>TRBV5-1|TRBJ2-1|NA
CASSPLWAEDNEQFF
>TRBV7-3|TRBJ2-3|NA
CASSSQQLDTQYF
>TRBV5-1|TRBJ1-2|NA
CASSLAGGMSYGYTF
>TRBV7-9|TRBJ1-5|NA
CASSLGGRPQHF
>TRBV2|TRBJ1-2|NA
CASSKTVANYGYTF
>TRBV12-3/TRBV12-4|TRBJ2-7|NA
CASSAGSSYEQYF
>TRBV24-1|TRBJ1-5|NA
CATSGTESNQPQHF
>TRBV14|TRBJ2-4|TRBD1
CASSQYRGGNIQYF
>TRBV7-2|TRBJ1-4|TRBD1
CASSLVTGFNEKLFF
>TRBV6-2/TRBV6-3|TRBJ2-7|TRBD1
CASNPRDSSSYEQCF
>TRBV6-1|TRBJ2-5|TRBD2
CAIGLAGSF
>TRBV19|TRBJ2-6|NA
CASSIDGEVGANVLTF
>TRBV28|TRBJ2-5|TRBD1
CASSPTGQGETQYF
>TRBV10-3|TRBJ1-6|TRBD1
CAIGAARDSGLPLHF
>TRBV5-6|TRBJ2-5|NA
CASSIYLCSVEAETQYF